This T cell receptor (beta chain) stems from a study of PD-1 blockade in classical Hodgkin lymphoma. Study context: Patients were administered nivolumab (3 mg/kg intravenously) every 2 weeks. Study-wide findings and caveats: Relapsed/refractory patients reportedly had lower baseline diversity than newly diagnosed patients. Complete responders possessed baseline diversity comparable to newly diagnosed patients.

Measured with immunoSEQ multiplex PCR; TCRdb has only the in-frame clones, and not every one. The data show several thousand clones, roughly 70% seen once. As regards this clone: Its antigen is unidentified.

Sample time point: cycle 4 day 1 (C4D1), after five to seven weeks of nivolumab. Every patient relapsed after autologous stem cell transplantation, and brentuximab vedotin exposure varied. Classification of best responses gave complete response, partial response or progressive disease. Trimming left V 7 bases short and J 0 bases short, with 10 bases between. This CDR3 region has 14 residues. The V gene's germline CDR1 is SNHLY and CDR2 FYNNEI. The receptor's source is a human donor with classical Hodgkin lymphoma. The sequencing used peripheral blood mononuclear cells (PBMCs), collected before the fourth cycle of nivolumab. The chain recombines TRBV2 with TRBJ1-5, with D tentatively TRBD1 (5 bases). In nucleotides, the CDR3 is TGTGCCAGCAAGGACACTTTTAGCAATCAGCCCCAGCATTTT. Residues: CASKDTFSNQPQHF.